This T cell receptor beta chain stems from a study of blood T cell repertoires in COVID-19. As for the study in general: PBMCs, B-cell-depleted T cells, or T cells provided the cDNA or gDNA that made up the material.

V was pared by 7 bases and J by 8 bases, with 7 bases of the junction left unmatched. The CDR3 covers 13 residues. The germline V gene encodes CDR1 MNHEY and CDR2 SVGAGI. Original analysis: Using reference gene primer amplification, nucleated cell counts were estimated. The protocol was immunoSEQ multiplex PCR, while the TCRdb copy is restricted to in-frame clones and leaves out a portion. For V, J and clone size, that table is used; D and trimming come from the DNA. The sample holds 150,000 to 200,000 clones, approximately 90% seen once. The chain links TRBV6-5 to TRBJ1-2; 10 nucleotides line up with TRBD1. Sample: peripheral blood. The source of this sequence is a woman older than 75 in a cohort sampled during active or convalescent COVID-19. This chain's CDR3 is CASTPGQGLGYTF. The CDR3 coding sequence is TGTGCCAGCACCCCGGGACAGGGGTTGGGCTACACCTTC.